This T cell receptor (beta chain) was sequenced during a study of blood T cell repertoires in COVID-19. At the level of the study: Samples of COVID-19 (acute and convalescent) were obtained from the United States, Italy and Spain. PBMCs, B-cell-depleted T cells, or T cells provided the cDNA or gDNA that made up the material.

The germline V and J ends were trimmed by 5 bases and 5 bases, with 12 bases remaining between them. The germline gives CDR1 LNHDA, CDR2 SQIVND (reference sequence). CDR3 size: 13 residues. A single count supports this clone. Source study methods: Amplifying reference gene primers gave estimates of nucleated cell counts. The method was immunoSEQ multiplex PCR; TCRdb's version includes in-frame clones alone and lacks a portion of them. That table gives V, J and clone size, and the DNA gave D and trimming. The table has 75,000 or so clones, around 83% seen once; the top ten hold approximately 3.3%. The sequence derives from a man in his fifties with acute or convalescent COVID-19. Material for sequencing was peripheral blood. This chain connects TRBV19 to TRBJ1-2, with D perhaps matching TRBD1 (5 bases). Written as DNA, the CDR3 is TGTGCCAGTAGTGGTCTCAGGGATTATGGCTACACCTTC. Translated: CASSGLRDYGYTF.